These 20 T cell receptor beta chains were all obtained from the same sample, sequenced in a study of tumor-infiltrating lymphocytes in primary liver carcinoma. Blood RNA originated from unsorted whole blood, with germline DNA additionally extracted. Priming with a constant-region primer yielded TCR beta cDNA from roughly 0.45 ug total RNA. Three-round nested multiplex PCR performed with slightly modified ARM-PCR produced the TCR beta libraries. A C-beta reverse primer and TRBV1-TRBV30 forward primers served in each of the first two PCR rounds, at approximately 10 cycles apiece. TCRdb reprocessed the multiplex PCR reads with MiXCR, giving one entry per CDR3 protein. The profile shows just over 300,000 distinct CDR3 sequences, nearly 60% of them singletons. Sequenced sample: peripheral blood. These receptor sequences come from a woman younger than 45 with primary liver carcinoma and hepatitis B virus infection.

This clonotype appeared a single time. At one of its ends the junction is not consistent with the germline gene, which may arise from a read error. This chain links TRBV11-2 with TRBJ2-1; perhaps TRBD2 as D (5 bases). The germline CDR1 and CDR2 sequences are SGHAT and FQNNGV. The CDR3 sequence is 15 residues long. The CDR3 loop is CTSSLALDQSGEQFF. CDR3 nucleotides: TGTACCAGCAGCTTAGCGTTAGATCAATCTGGTGAGCAGTTCTTC.

This clonotype occurred once. This chain joins TRBV28 and TRBJ2-2; D is ambiguous. The CDR3 is made up of 13 amino acids. V lost 4 bases and J 5 bases, leaving 8 bases between the germline ends. Germline V gene lookup returns CDR1 MDHEN and CDR2 SYDVKM. The CDR3 nucleotides are TGTGCCAGCAGTTCCGTCCCTACCGGGGAGCTGTTTTTT. It yields the protein CASSSVPTGELFF.

The chain carries TRBV7-9 and TRBJ1-2; no clear D gene. V lost 5 bases to trimming and J lost 0 bases, with 7 bases between them. CDR3 length equals 13 residues. Germline CDR1 is SEHNR and CDR2 is FQNEAQ (reference sequence). The CDR3 nucleotides are TGTGCCAGCAGCCACTCGACTAACTATGGCTACACCTTC. Translation: CASSHSTNYGYTF.

J is TRBJ2-5 and V is TRBV12-3 or TRBV12-4; weak D call: TRBD1 (6 bases). Trimming took 4 bases from V and 1 from J, leaving 13 bases between them. CDR3 size: 15 residues. The chain's CDR3 is CASSWTAGVQETQYF. For the CDR3, the DNA is TGTGCCAGCAGTTGGACTGCAGGGGTCCAAGAGACCCAGTACTTC.

This clonotype has just a few counts. The chain couples TRBV28 to TRBJ2-1; weak D call: TRBD2 (7 bases). Per the germline V gene, CDR1 is MDHEN and CDR2 is SYDVKM. Deletions cut 4 bases from V and 9 bases from J, with 13 bases between. The CDR3 has 13 residues. CDR3 nucleotides: TGTGCCAGCAGTTGGGGGGGAGGGGGTGAGCAGTTCTTC. It encodes CASSWGGGGEQFF.

The chain carries TRBV14 and TRBJ1-2; 7 bases match TRBD1. The CDR3 runs to 18 residues. The ends lost 3 bases at V and 7 bases at J; junction bases unmatched: 20. Germline CDR1 reads SGHDN; CDR2 reads FVKESK. CDR3 nucleotides: TGTGCCAGCAGCCATCTTCCGGGACAGTGGGCGCGACGTTTTGGCTACACCTTC. It codes for CASSHLPGQWARRFGYTF.

The chain is built from TRBV4-2 and TRBJ2-5, with 9 bases that match TRBD2. Germline V lookup: CDR1 LGHNA, CDR2 YNFKEQ. Trimming cost V 1 base and J 4 bases; bases outside gene matches: 13. CDR3 size: 18 residues. Here the CDR3 reads CASSQGRTNSGRGETQYF. The CDR3 DNA sequence: TGTGCCAGCAGCCAAGGGAGGACGAATAGCGGGAGAGGAGAGACCCAGTACTTC.

With respect to this clonotype: The germline gene is not matched at one end of the junction; a read error may be the cause. The rearrangement uses TRBV11-1 and TRBJ1-1; D remains ambiguous. Germline V lookup: CDR1 SGHAT, CDR2 FQDESV (reference sequence). The CDR3 contains 14 residues. The CDR3 region is CASSFGHGYTEAFF. CDR3 bases: TGTGCCAGCAGCTTCGGGCACGGTTACACTGAAGCCTTCTTT.

The V and J genes are TRBV5-6 and TRBJ1-4; 9 bases map to TRBD1. Germline CDR1 reads SGHDT; CDR2 reads YYEEEE. J gave up 8 bases and V 0 bases, and 8 bases lay outside the gene matches. The CDR3 extends over 16 amino acids. CDR3 loop: CASSLEDRGLEEKLFF. The CDR3 coding sequence is TGTGCCAGCAGCTTGGAAGACAGGGGGTTAGAGGAAAAACTGTTTTTT. Full variable domain (outside the CDR3, taken from reference TRBV5-6 and TRBJ1-4): DAGVTQSPTHLIKTRGQQVTLRCSPKSGHDTVSWYQQALGQGPQFIFQYYEEEERQRGNFPDRFSGHQFPNYSSELNVNALLLGDSALYLCASSLEDRGLEEKLFFGSGTQLSVL.

This clonotype was seen only once. The missing conserved phenylalanine or tryptophan at the end of this CDR3 makes a read error likely. The rearrangement uses TRBV30 and TRBJ2-7; D not certain. Germline V gene lookup returns CDR1 GTSNPN and CDR2 SVGIG (reference sequence). The CDR3 has 12 amino acids. With 0 bases removed from V and 3 bases from J, the gap between germline ends came to 6 bases. CDR3 sequence: CAWSVSGYEQYY. Written as DNA, the CDR3 is TGTGCCTGGAGTGTATCGGGCTACGAGCAGTACTAC.

Turning to this clonotype: Germline and junction disagree at one end, which may indicate a read error. The V call is TRBV5-6, the J call TRBJ2-7; tentatively, D is TRBD2 (5 bases). The CDR3 spans 13 residues. Germline V gene data show CDR1 as SGHDT and CDR2 as YYEEEE. The CDR3 loop reads CASSLGPGYEQHF. The CDR3 DNA follows: TGTGCCAGCAGCTTGGGACCGGGATACGAGCAGCACTTC.

With regard to this clonotype: One end of the junction is discordant with germline, which a read error may explain. V and J are TRBV11-2 and TRBJ1-2; unclear D gene. Germline values: CDR1 SGHAT, CDR2 FQNNGV. The CDR3 extends over 14 amino acids. This chain's CDR3 is CARSYLSSSYDYTF. The CDR3 bases are TGTGCCAGGAGCTATTTGTCGTCGAGCTATGACTACACCTTC. Based on the CDR3 plus reference TRBV11-2 and TRBJ1-2, the full variable domain is EAGVAQSPRYKIIEKRQSVAFWCNPISGHATLYWYQQILGQGPKLLIQFQNNGVVDDSQLPKDRFSAERLKGVDSTLKIQPAKLEDSAVYLCARSYLSSSYDYTFGSGTRLTVV.

Worth noting for this clonotype: One junction end does not reproduce the germline sequence, and a read error may be involved. The gene calls are TRBV4-2 and TRBJ1-6; no reliable D call. Germline CDR1 and CDR2: LGHNA and YNFKEQ. This CDR3 contains 18 residues. The CDR3 reads CASSQDQCKTNYNSPLHF. Written as DNA, the CDR3 is TGTGCCAGCAGCCAAGATCAATGCAAGACAAACTATAATTCACCCCTTCACTTT.

The rearrangement joins TRBV12-3 or TRBV12-4 to TRBJ2-4, with D perhaps matching TRBD1 or TRBD2 (5 bases each). This CDR3 spans 19 amino acids. The V gene lost 6 bases and the J gene lost 4 bases, with 28 bases spanning the gap. The CDR3 protein is CASSLALGIGVIAKNIQYF. As DNA, the CDR3 is TGTGCCAGCAGCCTAGCTCTCGGGATAGGGGTTATCGCTAAAAACATTCAGTACTTC.

The genes are TRBV12-3 or TRBV12-4 and TRBJ1-5; D gene unclear. V was clipped by 6 bases and J by 7 bases, with 10 bases between them. The CDR3 extends over 12 amino acids. The CDR3 sequence is CASSTREQPQHF. DNA of the CDR3: TGTGCCAGCAGCACTCGGGAGCAGCCCCAGCATTTT.

Details on this clonotype: This may come from a read error, since a much larger clone is one base off. The CDR3 protein is CAGSYSGNYEQYF. The CDR3 region has the DNA TGTGCCGGCAGTTACTCGGGTAACTACGAGCAGTACTTC. The chain has TRBV6-6 and TRBJ2-7, with D hard to call. The CDR3 spans 13 residues. Germline CDR1 is MNHNY and CDR2 is SVGAGI (reference sequence).

This clonotype showed up just a few times. V and J are TRBV6-1 and TRBJ2-7; D remains unclear. The CDR3 consists of 14 residues. The V gene's germline CDR1 is MNHNS and CDR2 SASEGT. The V gene lost 4 bases and the J gene lost 0 bases, with 10 bases spanning the gap. CDR3 loop: CASSVGWGSYEQYF. The CDR3 region has the DNA TGTGCCAGCAGTGTCGGGTGGGGCTCCTACGAGCAGTACTTC.

This clonotype was observed a single time. The germline gene is not matched at one end of the junction; a read error may be the cause. J is TRBJ2-5 and V is TRBV5-4; D perhaps matches TRBD2 (5 bases). CDR1 is SGHNT and CDR2 is YYREEE in the germline V gene (reference sequence). The CDR3 covers 15 residues. The chain's CDR3 is CASSFRVRGRETQYF. CDR3 in DNA: TGTGCCAGCAGCTTTCGGGTACGAGGGCGAGAGACCCAATACTTC.

This rearrangement joins TRBV28 to TRBJ2-7, with TRBD2 matching 10 bases. CDR1 is MDHEN, CDR2 SYDVKM, per germline. The trim removed 1 base at V and 3 bases at J, leaving 6 bases unmatched. This CDR3 is built from 16 residues. This CDR3 is CASSLSSGSSYYEQYF. The DNA for the CDR3 is TGTGCCAGCAGTTTATCTAGCGGGAGTTCTTACTACGAGCAGTACTTC.

Points on this clonotype: This may be a read error, as it is one base from a much larger clone. The J gene is TRBJ2-5, the V gene TRBV11-2; D is undetermined. The CDR3 totals 11 residues. Germline values: CDR1 SGHAT, CDR2 FQNNGV. CDR3 sequence (DNA): TGTGTCAGCAGCGCCGAGTGGACCCAGTACTTC. This translates into CVSSAEWTQYF.